Following are 22 T cell receptor beta chains from one sample sequenced in a study of T cells in Graves' hyperthyroidism and ophthalmopathy. Researchers amplified the TCR beta CDR3 regions from RNA transcripts. Primed by the HTBI set, a first-round RT-PCR was run on the TCR CDR3. TCRdb reanalysed the multiplex PCR reads using MiXCR and keeps one entry per CDR3 protein. The sample contains over 650,000 distinct CDR3 sequences, 45% of which appear only once. Sequencing used peripheral blood or thyroid tissue (not recorded which). All receptors come from an adult man with Graves' disease, either hyperthyroidism or ophthalmopathy (not recorded which).

The chain recombines TRBV4-1 with TRBJ1-3; D not certain. Germline CDR1 is MGHRA and CDR2 is YSYEKL. The CDR3 consists of 16 residues. The V end was cut by 2 bases, the J end by 0 bases, with 11 bases between. The CDR3 nucleotides are TGCGCCAGCAGCCAACCCGGCGGAGTCTCTGGAAACACCATATATTTT. It translates to CASSQPGGVSGNTIYF.

The rearrangement joins TRBV19 to TRBJ1-2; the match to TRBD1 covers 7 bases. This CDR3 is 14 amino acids long. Germline trimming cut 2 bases from V and 7 bases from J; bases unmatched to any gene: 7. Germline V gives CDR1 LNHDA, CDR2 SQIVND (reference sequence). CDR3 protein: CASSIRQGAIGYTF. CDR3 bases: TGTGCCAGTAGTATACGACAGGGCGCGATTGGCTACACCTTC.

The chain uses TRBV6-1 and TRBJ2-3, with 13 bases matching TRBD2. Germline V lookup: CDR1 MNHNS, CDR2 SASEGT. J was trimmed by 4 bases and V by 6 bases; bases with no gene match: 1. The CDR3 is 14 amino acids. CDR3 loop: CASRGLAGSDTQYF. CDR3 nucleotide sequence: TGTGCCAGCAGGGGACTAGCGGGATCAGATACGCAGTATTTT.

This chain uses TRBV25-1 with TRBJ1-6; D is unclear. Trimming took 4 bases from V and 7 from J, leaving 14 bases between them. CDR1 and CDR2 from the germline V gene are MGHDK and SYGVNS. The CDR3 consists of 15 residues. DNA of the CDR3: TGTGCCAGCAGTGCCTCGACGCGAGGAAATTCACCCCTCCACTTT. Residues: CASSASTRGNSPLHF.

This clonotype was counted ten times or more. V usage is TRBV25-1 and J usage is TRBJ1-4, with 10 bases that match TRBD1. Germline assignment: CDR1 MGHDK and CDR2 SYGVNS. The CDR3 sequence is 18 residues long. Trimming at V came to 1 base and at J to 8 bases, leaving 13 bases not matched to a gene. As DNA, the CDR3 is TGTGCCAGCAGTGAATTGAGTGGGCGGACAGGGGGGCGAGAAAAACTGTTTTTT. Translating gives CASSELSGRTGGREKLFF.

The V and J genes are TRBV29-1 and TRBJ1-1; perhaps TRBD1 as D (6 bases). CDR3 size: 12 residues. The germline gives CDR1 SQVTM, CDR2 ANQGSEA. V was clipped by 8 bases and J by 1 base, with 11 bases between them. The CDR3 nucleotides are TGCAGCTGGTCGACAGGGAACACTGAAGCTTTCTTT. It specifies CSWSTGNTEAFF.

The chain combines TRBV27 with TRBJ1-2; the D gene is possibly TRBD1 (5 bases). CDR1 and CDR2 (germline): MNHEY, SMNVEV (reference sequence). The CDR3 contains 15 residues. V was shortened by 3 bases and J by 3 bases, with 14 bases between the two germline ends. CDR3 in DNA: TGTGCCAGCAGTTTTAACGCAGACAGACACTATGGCTACACCTTC. Translated, it gives CASSFNADRHYGYTF.

J is TRBJ1-4 and V is TRBV7-6; D is unresolved. The V and J ends lost 2 bases and 0 bases respectively, with 10 bases between them. This CDR3 contains 16 residues. The germline V gene encodes CDR1 SGHVS and CDR2 FNYEAQ. CDR3 loop: CASSLITVATNEKLFF. The DNA for the CDR3 is TGTGCCAGCAGCTTAATCACAGTTGCAACTAATGAAAAACTGTTTTTT.

This clonotype was observed many times. The chain is built from TRBV24-1 and TRBJ1-2; no firm D call. V was trimmed by 4 bases and J by 4 bases, leaving 15 bases between them. This CDR3 contains 15 residues. The germline CDR1 and CDR2 sequences are KGHDR and SFDVKD. For the CDR3, the DNA is TGTGCCACCAGTGACGCCAGACCGGTTGGCTATGGCTACACCTTC. Its protein product is CATSDARPVGYGYTF.

V and J are TRBV25-1 and TRBJ1-2; 7 bases map to TRBD1. Germline V lookup: CDR1 MGHDK, CDR2 SYGVNS. Unmatched junction bases numbered 14, after V lost 8 bases and J lost 8 bases. CDR3 length: 14 amino acids. CDR3 residues: CASRTGQPMRGYTF. In DNA form, the CDR3 reads TGTGCCAGCCGGACGGGACAGCCTATGAGAGGCTACACCTTC.

The chain combines TRBV7-9 with TRBJ1-2; 9 nucleotides match TRBD1. This CDR3 has 16 amino acids. V lost 0 bases, J lost 5 bases, and 7 bases stayed unmatched. Germline CDR1 SEHNR, CDR2 FQNEAQ (reference sequence). DNA of the CDR3: TGTGCCAGCAGCTTAGCCTCCGGGACAGGGAGGTATGGCTACACCTTC. Translating it yields CASSLASGTGRYGYTF.

The chain uses TRBV7-4 and TRBJ1-6; tentative D call: TRBD1 (5 bases). CDR1 SGHVT and CDR2 SQSDAQ come from the germline V gene. Trimming cost V 6 bases and J 14 bases, with 23 bases left between them. The CDR3 sequence is 15 residues long. As DNA, the CDR3 is TGTGCCAGCAGTCAAAACTTGGGACCCCAAGTTTCCCTCCACTTT. This sequence encodes CASSQNLGPQVSLHF.

This chain links TRBV7-9 with TRBJ1-2; D is undetermined. Germline-derived CDR1 and CDR2 are SEHNR and FQNEAQ (reference sequence). CDR3 size: 12 residues. Trimming left V 6 bases short and J 8 bases short, with 13 bases between. The CDR3 reads CASSSGPWGYTF. The CDR3 bases are TGTGCCAGCAGTTCCGGACCCTGGGGCTACACCTTC.

The chain combines TRBV7-9 with TRBJ1-4; D ambiguous. The germline gives CDR1 SEHNR, CDR2 FQNEAQ (reference sequence). Trimming pared 3 bases from V and 6 bases from J, leaving 17 bases between. This CDR3 has 16 residues. CDR3 coding DNA: TGTGCCAGCAGCTTGTGGTGGCAGGTTGGGGATGAAAAACTGTTTTTT. Protein sequence: CASSLWWQVGDEKLFF. The entire variable domain, with the rest obtained from reference TRBV7-9 and TRBJ1-4, is as follows: DTGVSQNPRHKITKRGQNVTFRCDPISEHNRLYWYRQTLGQGPEFLTYFQNEAQLEKSRLLSDRFSAERPKGSFSTLEIQRTEQGDSAMYLCASSLWWQVGDEKLFFGSGTQLSVL.

Worth noting for this clonotype: This could be a read error, since a much larger clone is one nucleotide away. The rearrangement uses TRBV15 and TRBJ1-5; D is undetermined. Germline values: CDR1 LNHNV, CDR2 YYDKDF (reference sequence). Trimming removed 3 bases at V and 7 bases at J, with 10 bases between. The CDR3 covers 13 residues. CDR3 sequence (DNA): TGTGCCACCAGCAGGGGTACGGAACAGCCCCAGCATTTT. It codes for CATSRGTEQPQHF.

The genes are TRBV7-6 and TRBJ2-5, with TRBD2 matching 13 bases. The tail of the sequence fits TRBJ2-7 better, so the J call may be wrong. The germline V gene has CDR1 SGHVS and CDR2 FNYEAQ. The CDR3 has 15 residues. The CDR3 here is CASRAGTSGVYEQYF. The DNA for the CDR3 is TGTGCCAGCAGAGCCGGGACTAGCGGGGTCTACGAGCAGTACTTC.

Details on this clonotype: This could be a read error, since a much larger clone is one nucleotide away. The chain combines TRBV7-9 with TRBJ1-1, with D hard to call. Trimming took 3 bases from V and 0 from J, leaving 8 bases between them. This CDR3 has 14 residues. From germline, CDR1 is SEHNR and CDR2 FQNEAQ (reference sequence). This CDR3 is CASSFERLNTEAFF. DNA for the CDR3: TGTGCCAGCAGCTTTGAACGATTGAACACTGAAGCTTTCTTT.

V is TRBV7-2 and J is TRBJ2-2; weak D call: TRBD2 (5 bases). CDR3 length equals 15 residues. Germline CDR1 is SGHTA and CDR2 is FQGNSA. V was trimmed by 5 bases and J by 3 bases, leaving 13 bases between them. The CDR3 here is CASSNSRGYTGELFF. CDR3 nucleotide sequence: TGTGCCAGCAGCAACTCCCGGGGATACACCGGGGAGCTGTTTTTT.

The V and J genes are TRBV7-8 and TRBJ2-5, with D unclear. The CDR3 length is 16 residues. V was shortened by 6 bases and J by 10 bases, with 27 bases between the two germline ends. The germline gives CDR1 SGHVS, CDR2 FQNEAQ. This CDR3 reads CASRPSAWATPQNQYF. The DNA of the CDR3 is TGTGCCAGCAGACCCAGTGCTTGGGCGACGCCCCAAAACCAGTACTTC. Filled out from reference TRBV7-8 and TRBJ2-5, the complete variable domain reads GAGVSQSPRYKVAKRGQDVALRCDPISGHVSLFWYQQALGQGPEFLTYFQNEAQLDKSGLPSDRFFAERPEGSVSTLKIQRTQQEDSAVYLCASRPSAWATPQNQYFGPGTRLLVL.

This clonotype appeared many times. The J gene is TRBJ1-5, the V gene TRBV24-1; maybe TRBD1 (6 bases). Germline CDR1 is KGHDR and CDR2 is SFDVKD. The CDR3 sequence is 14 residues long. Trimming took 4 bases from V and 7 from J, leaving 13 bases between them. This CDR3 is CATSDTGLGQPQHF. The CDR3 region has the DNA TGTGCCACCAGTGACACAGGGTTAGGCCAGCCCCAGCATTTT.

The chain employs TRBV20-1 and TRBJ2-5; TRBD1 is a possible D gene (6 bases). Germline CDR1 is DFQATT and CDR2 is SNEGSKA (reference sequence). The CDR3 extends over 13 amino acids. The V end lost 2 bases, the J end lost 3 bases, and 10 bases lay between the germline ends. The CDR3 is CSARHGQKETQYF. The CDR3 DNA follows: TGCAGTGCTAGACATGGACAGAAAGAGACCCAGTACTTC.

The gene calls are TRBV29-1 and TRBJ2-7; TRBD1 might be the D (5 bases). The CDR3 is 16 residues long. The germline V and J ends were trimmed by 7 bases and 7 bases, with 29 bases remaining between them. CDR1 and CDR2 (germline): SQVTM, ANQGSEA. The CDR3 spells CSATGPMGQGSLEQYF. CDR3 DNA: TGCAGCGCGACGGGCCCCATGGGGCAGGGATCTTTAGAGCAGTACTTC.